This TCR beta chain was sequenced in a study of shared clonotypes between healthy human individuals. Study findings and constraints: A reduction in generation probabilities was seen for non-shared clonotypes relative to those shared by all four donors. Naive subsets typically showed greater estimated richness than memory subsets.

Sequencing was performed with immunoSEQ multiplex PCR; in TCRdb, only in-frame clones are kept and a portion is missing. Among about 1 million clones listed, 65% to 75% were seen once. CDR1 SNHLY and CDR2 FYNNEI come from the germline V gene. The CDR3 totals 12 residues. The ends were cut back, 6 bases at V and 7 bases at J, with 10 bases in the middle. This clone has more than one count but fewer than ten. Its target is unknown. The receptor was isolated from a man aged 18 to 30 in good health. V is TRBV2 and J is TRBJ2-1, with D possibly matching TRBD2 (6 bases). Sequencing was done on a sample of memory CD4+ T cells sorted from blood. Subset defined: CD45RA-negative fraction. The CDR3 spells CASRGGGNEQFF. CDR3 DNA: TGTGCCAGCAGGGGGGGAGGAAATGAGCAGTTCTTC.